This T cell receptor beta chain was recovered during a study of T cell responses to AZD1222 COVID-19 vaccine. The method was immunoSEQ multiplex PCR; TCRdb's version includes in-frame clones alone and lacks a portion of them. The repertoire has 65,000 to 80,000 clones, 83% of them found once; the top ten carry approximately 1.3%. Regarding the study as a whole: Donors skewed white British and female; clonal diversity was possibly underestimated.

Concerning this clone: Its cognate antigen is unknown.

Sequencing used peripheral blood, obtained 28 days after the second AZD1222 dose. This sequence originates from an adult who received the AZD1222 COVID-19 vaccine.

CDR3 nucleotide sequence: TGTGCCAGTACCAGGGCGGTTGGGGAAAAACTGTTTTTT. This codes for CASTRAVGEKLFF. This chain uses TRBV19 with TRBJ1-4; D might be TRBD1 (5 bases). Trimming removed 7 bases at V and 8 bases at J, with 14 bases between. Germline V gene lookup returns CDR1 LNHDA and CDR2 SQIVND (reference sequence). The CDR3 runs 13 residues. Combining the CDR3 with reference TRBV19 and TRBJ1-4 gives the whole variable domain DGGITQSPKYLFRKEGQNVTLSCEQNLNHDAMYWYRQDPGQGLRLIYYSQIVNDFQKGDIAEGYSVSREKKESFPLTVTSAQKNPTAFYLCASTRAVGEKLFFGSGTQLSVL.